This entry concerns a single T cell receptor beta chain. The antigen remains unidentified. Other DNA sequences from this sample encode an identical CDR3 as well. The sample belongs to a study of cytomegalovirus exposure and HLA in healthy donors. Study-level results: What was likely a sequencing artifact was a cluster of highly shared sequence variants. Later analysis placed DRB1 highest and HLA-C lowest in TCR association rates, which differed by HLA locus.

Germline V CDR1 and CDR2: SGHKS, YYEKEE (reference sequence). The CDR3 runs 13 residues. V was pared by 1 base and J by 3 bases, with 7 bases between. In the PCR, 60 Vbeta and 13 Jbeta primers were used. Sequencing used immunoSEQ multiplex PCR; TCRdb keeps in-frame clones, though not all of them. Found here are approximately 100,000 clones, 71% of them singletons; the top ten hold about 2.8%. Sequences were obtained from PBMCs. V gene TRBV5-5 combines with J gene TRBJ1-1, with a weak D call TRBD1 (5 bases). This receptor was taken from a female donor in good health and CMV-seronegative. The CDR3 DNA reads TGTGCCAGCAGCTTGACGGGGGACACTGAAGCTTTCTTT. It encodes CASSLTGDTEAFF.